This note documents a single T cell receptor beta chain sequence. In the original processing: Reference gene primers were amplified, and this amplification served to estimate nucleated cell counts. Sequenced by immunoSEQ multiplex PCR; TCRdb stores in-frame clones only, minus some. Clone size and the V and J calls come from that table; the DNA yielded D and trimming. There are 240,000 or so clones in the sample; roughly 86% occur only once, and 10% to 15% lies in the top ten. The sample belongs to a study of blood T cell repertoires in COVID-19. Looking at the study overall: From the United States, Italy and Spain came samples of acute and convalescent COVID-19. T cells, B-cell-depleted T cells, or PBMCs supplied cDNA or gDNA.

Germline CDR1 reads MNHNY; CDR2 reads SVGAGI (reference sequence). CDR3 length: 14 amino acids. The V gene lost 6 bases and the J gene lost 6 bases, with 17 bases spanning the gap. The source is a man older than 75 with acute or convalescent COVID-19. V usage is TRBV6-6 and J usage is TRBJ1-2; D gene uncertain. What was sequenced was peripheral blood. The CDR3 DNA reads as TGTGCCAGCAGCCTGCTGGGAGGCAATAATGGCTACACCTTC. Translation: CASSLLGGNNGYTF.